This T cell receptor beta chain was observed in a study of vaccination effects on CD4 cells after COVID-19. Study observations and caveats: Only 1 of 255 vaccine-induced clones from healthy vaccinees cross-reacted with common cold coronaviruses.

About this clone itself: Its antigen remains unknown.

Subsequent to a culture period of under 11 days, CD4+ T cells were isolated. Sequencing was performed with immunoSEQ multiplex PCR; in TCRdb, only in-frame clones are kept and a portion is missing. The sample lists 35,000 to 40,000 clones, about four fifths seen once, with less than 3.5% in the top ten. The CDR3 loop spans 13 amino acids. The germline CDR1 and CDR2 sequences are SGHRS and YFSETQ. Trimming pared 0 bases from V and 3 bases from J, leaving 7 bases between. The sequenced sample was CD4+ T cells from PBMCs cultured without peptide, obtained before COVID-19 vaccination. This sequence was found in a human donor who received a COVID-19 vaccine. This chain connects TRBV5-1 to TRBJ2-7; no clear D gene. The CDR3 nucleotides are TGCGCCAGCAGCTTGGAAGGCAACTACGAGCAGTACTTC. The encoded protein is CASSLEGNYEQYF.